Presented here are 22 T cell receptor beta chains from one specimen sequenced in a study of blood T cell repertoires in COVID-19. Profiled with immunoSEQ multiplex PCR; TCRdb holds only in-frame clones, not every one. The table lists about 23,000 clones, roughly 88% of them singletons. Material for sequencing was peripheral blood. All receptors come from a man between 65 and 85 years old in a cohort sampled during active COVID-19.

The chain couples TRBV3-1 (or the pseudogene TRBV3-2) to TRBJ2-7; a weak D match, TRBD1 (6 bases). V gave up 4 bases and J gave up 7 bases, with 17 bases separating them. Germline assignment: CDR1 LGHDT and CDR2 YNNKEL (reference sequence). CDR3 length equals 14 residues. The CDR3 nucleotides read TGTGCCAGCAGCCTTCGGGCCTTTACAGGGGAGCAGTACTTC. Amino acid sequence: CASSLRAFTGEQYF.

The chain is built from TRBV14 and TRBJ1-2, with a weak D call TRBD1 (5 bases). The CDR3 loop spans 13 amino acids. Germline V gene sequence: CDR1 SGHDN, CDR2 FVKESK. The germline V and J ends were trimmed by 4 bases and 6 bases, with 12 bases remaining between them. CDR3 bases: TGTGCCAGCAGCCTCCCTGGGGGGAATGGCTACACCTTC. Translating it yields CASSLPGGNGYTF.

The V gene is TRBV9, the J gene TRBJ2-3, with TRBD2 matching 9 bases. V was pared by 4 bases and J by 3 bases, with 9 bases of the junction left unmatched. CDR3 length: 16 residues. Germline V gene data show CDR1 as SGDLS and CDR2 as YYNGEE. In DNA, the CDR3 is TGTGCCAGCAGCAAACAACCGGGACTAGCAACAGATACGCAGTATTTT. Residues: CASSKQPGLATDTQYF.

V gene TRBV10-1 combines with J gene TRBJ2-7; D is perhaps TRBD2 (5 bases). V lost 10 bases and J 6 bases, leaving 28 bases between the germline ends. The V gene's germline CDR1 is WNHNN and CDR2 SYGVQD (reference sequence). CDR3 length equals 16 residues. The CDR3 protein is CATESGRETPPGEQYF. The CDR3 nucleotides are TGCGCCACCGAGAGCGGTAGGGAGACACCGCCTGGCGAGCAGTACTTC.

The chain couples TRBV6-5 to TRBJ2-1, with TRBD1 matching 9 bases. Germline V gene lookup returns CDR1 MNHEY and CDR2 SVGAGI. The CDR3 covers 15 residues. Trimming at V came to 6 bases and at J to 7 bases, leaving 10 bases not matched to a gene. The CDR3 sequence: CASSRGTGYRNEQFF. CDR3 DNA sequence: TGTGCCAGCAGCCGAGGGACAGGGTATAGAAATGAGCAGTTCTTC.

The chain links TRBV7-9 to TRBJ2-7; the match to TRBD1 covers 7 bases. This CDR3 is built from 15 residues. Germline V gene data show CDR1 as SEHNR and CDR2 as FQNEAQ (reference sequence). Unmatched junction bases numbered 4, after V lost 0 bases and J lost 2 bases. For the CDR3, the DNA is TGTGCCAGCAGCTTAGCCCAGGGGGTTCCCTACGAGCAGTACTTC. It specifies CASSLAQGVPYEQYF.

The V call is TRBV27, the J call TRBJ2-3; TRBD2 agrees at 8 bases. CDR1 MNHEY and CDR2 SMNVEV come from the germline V gene (reference sequence). This CDR3 has 14 amino acids. The ends lost 3 bases at V and 3 bases at J; junction bases unmatched: 2. The CDR3 reads CASSLGLGTDTQYF. Written as DNA, the CDR3 is TGTGCCAGCAGTTTGGGACTAGGAACAGATACGCAGTATTTT.

The V call is TRBV5-1, the J call TRBJ2-1, with 7 bases identical to TRBD1. From germline, CDR1 is SGHRS and CDR2 YFSETQ. V lost 0 bases, J lost 9 bases, and 15 bases stayed unmatched. The CDR3 consists of 17 residues. The CDR3 is CASSLGARGTANGEQFF. For the CDR3, the DNA is TGCGCCAGCAGCTTGGGGGCCAGAGGGACAGCTAACGGTGAGCAGTTCTTC. The whole variable domain, filled in from reference TRBV5-1 and TRBJ2-1, reads KAGVTQTPRYLIKTRGQQVTLSCSPISGHRSVSWYQQTPGQGLQFLFEYFSETQRNKGNFPGRFSGRQFSNSRSEMNVSTLELGDSALYLCASSLGARGTANGEQFFGPGTRLTVL.

The rearrangement joins TRBV7-9 to TRBJ1-1; 10 positions agree with TRBD1. Germline CDR1 and CDR2: SEHNR and FQNEAQ (reference sequence). The CDR3 is 14 residues long. The V segment lost 5 bases and the J segment 6 bases; nucleotides outside the gene matches: 6. As DNA, the CDR3 is TGTGCCAGCAGCCTGGACAGGGGGAGGGCTGAAGCTTTCTTT. This sequence encodes CASSLDRGRAEAFF.

The J gene is TRBJ2-2, the V gene TRBV4-1, with a possible D match to TRBD1 (5 bases). The CDR3 is 16 residues long. Trimming pared 0 bases from V and 4 bases from J, leaving 12 bases between. Germline V gives CDR1 MGHRA, CDR2 YSYEKL. The CDR3 loop is CASSQELQGRTGELFF. CDR3 sequence (DNA): TGCGCCAGCAGCCAAGAGCTCCAGGGCCGCACCGGGGAGCTGTTTTTT.

The J gene is TRBJ2-3, the V gene TRBV7-3; 9 bases are shared with TRBD2. This CDR3 region has 16 residues. Germline V gene sequence: CDR1 SGHTA, CDR2 FQGTGA. V shed 1 base, J shed 5 bases, and the junction held 7 bases outside the gene matches. CDR3 amino acids: CASSLNAAGGRDTQYF. The CDR3, as DNA: TGTGCCAGCAGCTTAAACGCTGCGGGAGGGCGAGATACGCAGTATTTT.

This clone was seen only a few times. The rearrangement joins TRBV5-4 to TRBJ2-3; unclear D gene. Germline V lookup: CDR1 SGHNT, CDR2 YYREEE (reference sequence). Trimming cost V 4 bases and J 6 bases, with 9 bases left between them. The CDR3 contains 12 residues. The CDR3 region has the DNA TGTGCCAGCAGCCCCCACACGGATACGCAGTATTTT. Amino acid sequence: CASSPHTDTQYF.

The chain recombines TRBV10-3 with TRBJ2-7; the match to TRBD2 covers 13 bases. Germline CDR1 is ENHRY and CDR2 is SYGVKD. Losses at the gene ends were 3 bases for V and 3 bases for J; bases not matched to a gene: 8. The CDR3 extends over 17 amino acids. This chain's CDR3 is CAISDPTSGRTDYEQYF. The CDR3 nucleotides are TGTGCCATCAGTGACCCGACTAGCGGGAGGACGGACTACGAGCAGTACTTC.

J is TRBJ1-2 and V is TRBV10-3; TRBD1 matches 9 bases. Germline-derived CDR1 and CDR2 are ENHRY and SYGVKD. V was pared by 2 bases and J by 5 bases, with 9 bases of the junction left unmatched. The CDR3 is 16 amino acids. The CDR3 DNA reads TGTGCCATCAGTGAGCGCCAGACAGGGGGGTCATATGGCTACACCTTC. Its protein is CAISERQTGGSYGYTF.

V gene TRBV13 combines with J gene TRBJ2-2; TRBD1 matches at 8 bases. Germline loops: CDR1 PRHDT, CDR2 FYEKMQ (reference sequence). The CDR3 loop spans 15 amino acids. V was clipped by 4 bases and J by 1 base; unmatched bases: 2. CDR3 in amino acids: CASSSGTGNTGELFF. CDR3 DNA: TGTGCCAGCAGCTCCGGGACAGGGAACACCGGGGAGCTGTTTTTT.

The gene calls are TRBV7-2 and TRBJ2-3, with 9 positions matching TRBD2. The germline V gene encodes CDR1 SGHTA and CDR2 FQGNSA. The CDR3 sequence is 16 residues long. The V gene end was trimmed by 5 bases and the J gene end by 7 bases; junction bases not matched to a gene: 13. The CDR3 loop is CASSPIPISGSNTQYF. The CDR3 DNA reads as TGTGCCAGCAGCCCAATCCCGATTAGCGGGAGTAATACGCAGTATTTT.

The genes are TRBV6-5 and TRBJ1-1; D gene ambiguous. The V gene's germline CDR1 is MNHEY and CDR2 SVGAGI. CDR3 length: 13 residues. Trimming took 5 bases from V and 8 from J, leaving 15 bases between them. CDR3 DNA: TGTGCCAGCAGTCGCACCGGGTGGGTAGAAGCTTTCTTT. Translated: CASSRTGWVEAFF.

V is TRBV15 and J is TRBJ2-3; 11 bases line up with TRBD1. Germline V CDR1 and CDR2: LNHNV, YYDKDF (reference sequence). The CDR3 contains 16 residues. Trimming took 1 base from V and 4 from J; bases not matched to a gene: 4. This chain's CDR3 is CATSRGTGGLADTQYF. CDR3 nucleotides: TGTGCCACCAGCAGAGGGACAGGGGGCTTGGCAGATACGCAGTATTTT.

The rearrangement uses TRBV7-6 and TRBJ2-3; TRBD2 might be the D (7 bases). Trimming stripped 1 base from V and 3 bases from J, with 14 bases between. CDR3 length: 16 residues. Germline V gene lookup returns CDR1 SGHVS and CDR2 FNYEAQ. This CDR3 is CASSLGGGARTDTQYF. As DNA, the CDR3 is TGTGCCAGCAGCTTAGGTGGGGGGGCGCGAACAGATACGCAGTATTTT.

The chain joins TRBV5-4 to TRBJ2-3; D not resolved. The CDR3 length is 12 residues. Trimming took off 4 bases at V and 0 bases at J, with 3 bases between the two ends. Germline assignment: CDR1 SGHNT and CDR2 YYREEE (reference sequence). The CDR3 DNA reads TGTGCCAGCAGCCCTAGCACAGATACGCAGTATTTT. Translating gives CASSPSTDTQYF.

The V and J genes are TRBV18 and TRBJ1-4; 10 bases align to TRBD1. Trimming cost V 4 bases and J 5 bases; bases outside gene matches: 4. The CDR3 is made up of 15 amino acids. CDR1 is KGHSH and CDR2 is LQKENI in the germline V gene. CDR3 sequence reads: CASSQADRGNEKLFF. The DNA for the CDR3 is TGTGCCAGCTCACAAGCGGACAGGGGGAATGAAAAACTGTTTTTT. Complete variable domain (other parts from reference TRBV18 and TRBJ1-4): NAGVMQNPRHLVRRRGQEARLRCSPMKGHSHVYWYRQLPEEGLKFMVYLQKENIIDESGMPKERFSAEFPKEGPSILRIQQVVRGDSAAYFCASSQADRGNEKLFFGSGTQLSVL.

This clone was seen just once. J is TRBJ2-5 and V is TRBV6-5, with D maybe TRBD2 (7 bases). The CDR3 length is 13 residues. V was shortened by 8 bases and J by 5 bases, with 15 bases between the two germline ends. Per the germline V gene, CDR1 is MNHEY and CDR2 is SVGAGI. DNA for the CDR3: TGTGCCAGCGGTCGGGGGGCGTGGGAGACCCAGTACTTC. Translation gives CASGRGAWETQYF.